These T cell receptor beta chains were read from a single sample in a study of cytomegalovirus exposure and HLA in healthy donors. Generated by immunoSEQ multiplex PCR, the TCRdb table keeps only in-frame clones and is missing some. The repertoire holds 110,000 to 150,000 clones, with 80% as singletons. The source material was PBMCs. These receptors were collected from a man aged 30 to 39 in good health and CMV-seronegative. The CDR3 runs from the conserved cysteine through the conserved F or W. The order of the fields is V gene, J gene, D gene, clone size, CDR3 length, CDR3 DNA, CDR3 protein. A D gene is named only where the DNA matches it firmly. Some rows mark clone size as missing; the rest say once, few, many or name a class of expanded clone.

>TRBV4-1|TRBJ1-2|TRBD1|-|15
TGCGCCAGCAGCTCCTGGGACAGGGTTGGCTATGGCTACACCTTC
CASSSWDRVGYGYTF
>TRBV21-1|TRBJ1-3|-|-|17
TGTGCCAGCAGCAAACCGGGGACAAACTGCTCTGGAAACACCATATATTTT
CASSKPGTNCSGNTIYF
>TRBV6-4|TRBJ2-2|TRBD2|-|15
TGTGCCAGCAGTGAAACTAGCGGGAACACCGGGGAGCTGTTTTTT
CASSETSGNTGELFF
>TRBV4-1|TRBJ1-1|-|few|16
TGCGCCAGCAGCCAAGATGTACAGGTTGGAAACACTGAAGCTTTCTTT
CASSQDVQVGNTEAFF
>TRBV27|TRBJ2-7|TRBD1|-|15
TGTGCCAGCAGTTTGTCCGGGACAGGGGGTTCCGAGCAGTACTTC
CASSLSGTGGSEQYF
>TRBV28|TRBJ1-5|TRBD1|-|14
TGTGCCAGCTGGACAGGTGGTGGCAATCAGCCCCAGCATTTT
CASWTGGGNQPQHF
>TRBV7-9|TRBJ2-7|TRBD2|-|16
TGTGCCAGCAGCTTACTGGGGCGGGGGAAATTCTACGAGCAGTACTTC
CASSLLGRGKFYEQYF
>TRBV2|TRBJ1-1|-|-|13
TGTGCCAGCAGTGGTGAAGGGGGCACTGAAGCTTTCTTT
CASSGEGGTEAFF
>TRBV4-1|TRBJ2-7|TRBD2|-|16
TGCGCCAGCAGGTGGGGGGGAGAGACTAGCAGGGACGAGCAGTACTTC
CASRWGGETSRDEQYF
>TRBV6-4|TRBJ2-3|-|-|14
TGTGCCAGCAGTGCTGGCAGGGATGGAGATACGCAGTATTTT
CASSAGRDGDTQYF
>TRBV4-1|TRBJ1-2|-|-|14
TGCGCCAGCAGCCAAGGACGGGGACAATATGGCTACACCTTC
CASSQGRGQYGYTF
>TRBV5-1|TRBJ2-5|TRBD2|-|16
TGCGCCAGCAGCTTGGATGGGACTAGCGGGGTCGGGACCCAGTACTTC
CASSLDGTSGVGTQYF
>TRBV18|TRBJ1-5|TRBD1|-|18
TGTGCCAGCTCACCAGGACAGGGGGCGCCCCCACACGGGCAGCCCCAGCATTTT
CASSPGQGAPPHGQPQHF
>TRBV6-5|TRBJ1-1|-|few|13
TGTGCCAGCAGCCACGGGGGGGGCACTGAAGCTTTCTTT
CASSHGGGTEAFF
>TRBV12-5|TRBJ1-1|TRBD1|-|15
TGTGCTAGTGGTGAGGGGGCACCTATGAACACTGAAGCTTTCTTT
CASGEGAPMNTEAFF
>TRBV12-5|TRBJ2-7|TRBD1|-|13
TGTGCTAGTGGTTCGGGACAGGGATACGAGCAGTACTTC
CASGSGQGYEQYF
>TRBV7-6|TRBJ2-7|-|-|16
TGTGCCAGCAGCTTACAGGAGGACAGGGCGGGGGCCGAGCAGTACTTC
CASSLQEDRAGAEQYF
>TRBV7-9|TRBJ2-5|TRBD2|-|14
TGTGGGGTGGGAGCAGGGACTAGCCAAGAGACCCAGTACTTC
CGVGAGTSQETQYF
>TRBV5-1|TRBJ1-6|-|-|17
TGCGCCAGCAGCTTAGGTCCGGGGGGGCGCCTTAATTCACCCCTCCACTTT
CASSLGPGGRLNSPLHF
>TRBV11-2|TRBJ1-1|TRBD1|-|12
TGTGCCAGCAGTGACAGGGGGACTGAAGCTTTCTTT
CASSDRGTEAFF
>TRBV7-9|TRBJ2-7|-|-|13
TGTGCCAGCAGCCCGTATGAGGAAGGCGAGCAGTACTTC
CASSPYEEGEQYF
>TRBV5-1|TRBJ1-2|TRBD1|-|14
TGCGCCAGCAGCTTGGACAGGGGGCGGTATGGCTACACCTTC
CASSLDRGRYGYTF
>TRBV2|TRBJ2-3|-|few|11
TGTGCCAGCAGTCCCGGAGATACGCAGTATTTT
CASSPGDTQYF
>TRBV2|TRBJ1-1|-|-|14
TGTGCCAGCAGTGATCGGGATTATAACACTGAAGCTTTCTTT
CASSDRDYNTEAFF
>TRBV9|TRBJ2-2|TRBD2|-|17
TGTGCCAGCAGCTCACTAGCGGGGGCCCTAAACACCGGGGAGCTGTTTTTT
CASSSLAGALNTGELFF
>TRBV7-2|TRBJ2-1|TRBD2|-|15
TGTGCCAGCAGCCTTAGCGGGAGCTCCTACAATGAGCAGTTCTTC
CASSLSGSSYNEQFF
>TRBV19|TRBJ2-2|TRBD2|few|15
TGTGCCAGTAGTCGGGCTAGCGGTAACACCGGGGAGCTGTTTTTT
CASSRASGNTGELFF
>TRBV28|TRBJ2-4|-|-|15
TGTGCCAGCAGTTTACCCTCACCAGGCAAAAACATTCAGTACTTC
CASSLPSPGKNIQYF
>TRBV15|TRBJ2-2|-|-|17
TGTGCCACGGCTCTAGAGAGGGCATTAGTGAACACCGGGGAGCTGTTTTTT
CATALERALVNTGELFF
>TRBV5-1|TRBJ1-5|-|-|15
TGCGCCAGCAGCTTGTACGGGGATAGCAATCAGCCCCAGCATTTT
CASSLYGDSNQPQHF
>TRBV4-2|TRBJ2-1|TRBD1|once|17
TGTGCCAGCAGCCAACAACTACGGGACAGGGGGTTCAATGAGCAGTTCTTC
CASSQQLRDRGFNEQFF
>TRBV10-2|TRBJ2-1|TRBD2|-|16
TGCGCCAGCAGTGAGACTAGCGGGGGCTCCTACAATGAGCAGTTCTTC
CASSETSGGSYNEQFF
>TRBV30|TRBJ1-1|-|once|13
TGTGCCTGGAAGCCGCTTGGGAACACTGAAGCTTTCTTT
CAWKPLGNTEAFF
>TRBV7-9|TRBJ1-2|-|-|13
TGTGCCAGCAGCTTAGGGGCTGATTATGGCTACACCTTC
CASSLGADYGYTF
>TRBV6-6|TRBJ2-7|-|few|12
TGTGCCAGCAGTTACTCGTCTTACGAGCAGTACTTC
CASSYSSYEQYF
>TRBV19|TRBJ2-1|TRBD2|-|15
TGTGCCAGTAGTTTGCGGGGGGGCTCTTACAATGAGCAGTTCTTC
CASSLRGGSYNEQFF
>TRBV28|TRBJ1-3|TRBD1|-|14
TGTGCCAGCAGGACAGGGTTGTCTGGAAACACCATATATTTT
CASRTGLSGNTIYF
>TRBV11-2|TRBJ2-7|TRBD2|-|11
TGTGCCAGCGCGGGGGTAGGCGAGCAGTACTTC
CASAGVGEQYF
>TRBV28|TRBJ2-7|-|-|14
TGTGCCAGCAATGGGCCAGGCATTACCTACGAGCAGTACTTC
CASNGPGITYEQYF
>TRBV5-4|TRBJ2-5|-|-|11
TGTGCCAGCAGCTCCGGTGAGACCCAGTACTTC
CASSSGETQYF
>TRBV19|TRBJ2-3|-|-|15
TGTGCCAGTAGTGTGACAGTCGTAGGGTCAGATACGCAGTATTTT
CASSVTVVGSDTQYF
>TRBV5-1|TRBJ2-2|TRBD2|-|19
TGCGCCAGCAGCTTGGGGTCAGGACTAGCGGGAAGAGGGGCCGGGGAGCTGTTTTTT
CASSLGSGLAGRGAGELFF
>TRBV18|TRBJ1-1|-|-|16
TGTGCCAGCTCACCACCTAATCTACAGGGTAACACTGAAGCTTTCTTT
CASSPPNLQGNTEAFF
>TRBV10-1|TRBJ2-7|TRBD1|few|14
TGCGCCAGCAGTGAGGGACAGGGTCTCGCCGAGCAGTACTTC
CASSEGQGLAEQYF
>TRBV18|TRBJ1-1|TRBD1|-|15
TGTGCCAGCTCTCCTGGACAGGACTCGAACACTGAAGCTTTCTTT
CASSPGQDSNTEAFF
>TRBV6-5|TRBJ2-7|TRBD2|-|14
TGTGCCAGCAGTTACTCCCGGGAGGCCTACGAGCAGTACTTC
CASSYSREAYEQYF
>TRBV6-5|TRBJ2-3|TRBD1|-|15
TGTGCCAGCAGTTCGACAGGGAGAACCACAGATACGCAGTATTTT
CASSSTGRTTDTQYF
>TRBV4-2|TRBJ2-5|TRBD2|-|15
TGTGCCAGCAGCCAAGGACTAGCGGGAGCGGAGACCCAGTACTTC
CASSQGLAGAETQYF
>TRBV5-4|TRBJ2-3|-|-|13
TGTGCCAGCAGCATCCCGAGCACAGATACGCAGTATTTT
CASSIPSTDTQYF
>TRBV6-1|TRBJ2-3|TRBD2|-|15
TGTGCCAGCAGTGATTTGGGAGGGAGCACAGATACGCAGTATTTT
CASSDLGGSTDTQYF
>TRBV5-1|TRBJ1-2|-|few|13
TGCGCCAGCAGCTTGTCGGTTTTCGATGGCTACACCTTC
CASSLSVFDGYTF
>TRBV9|TRBJ1-5|-|-|13
TGTGCCAGCAGCGTAGCTCGGGTTCAGCCCCAGCATTTT
CASSVARVQPQHF
>TRBV6-5|TRBJ1-2|-|-|14
TGTGCCAGCAGCTCCATATCAGGGTCCTATGGCTACACCTTC
CASSSISGSYGYTF
>TRBV7-6|TRBJ1-2|-|-|14
TGTGCCAGCAGCATGACAGTAGCTAACTATGGCTACACCTTC
CASSMTVANYGYTF
>TRBV7-2|TRBJ2-3|-|-|14
TGTGCCAGCAGCTTGGACTTCGGGTCAGATACGCAGTATTTT
CASSLDFGSDTQYF
>TRBV19|TRBJ1-5|TRBD1|few|13
TGTGCCAGTCTCAGGGGGCCGAATCAGCCCCAGCATTTT
CASLRGPNQPQHF